Described below is a single T cell receptor beta chain sequence and its context. Antigen: not known. The source of the sample is a study of CD8+ T cells in alopecia areata. Study-level points and caveats: Researchers report lesional scalp, most notably alopecia totalis/universalis, outstripped normal scalp in clonality. Sequenced scalp T cells also include alphabeta T cells resident in normal skin.

RNA, once extracted, was reverse transcribed into cDNA for use as the sequencing template. Assay used: immunoSEQ multiplex PCR; TCRdb lists only in-frame clones, some missing. The table includes 200,000 to 250,000 clones, approximately 52% detected once. Trimming shortened V by 4 bases and J by 3 bases, and 18 bases separated the two germline ends. The CDR3 extends over 16 amino acids. Germline V gene lookup returns CDR1 MNHNS and CDR2 SASEGT. This clonotype was sampled from a human donor with alopecia areata. The sample consisted of CD4+ T cells sorted from blood, taken at week 0. V gene TRBV6-1 combines with J gene TRBJ1-2; D might be TRBD1 (5 bases). Written as DNA, the CDR3 is TGTGCCAGCAGTGCCGCCTCTTCCGGGACGTACTATGGCTACACCTTC. Encoded protein: CASSAASSGTYYGYTF.